A selection of T cell receptor beta chains follows, all from one sample in a study of neurological immune-mediated disorders. TCRdb itself ran the 5' RACE reads through MiXCR, one entry per CDR3 protein. The sample includes 130,000 or so distinct CDR3 sequences, roughly 3.2% of them seen just once. The sequencing input was PBMCs. These receptors were collected from a young woman with multiple sclerosis. CDR3s include the opening cysteine and the closing phenylalanine or tryptophan. D genes are given only for firm matches. Rows may omit the clone size; those that give it use once, few, many or a size class.

TRBV12-3/TRBV12-4	many	TRBJ1-1	NA	CASRSQGGFEDTEAFF	TGTGCCAGCAGGAGTCAGGGAGGGTTTGAGGACACTGAAGCTTTCTTT
TRBV20-1	many	TRBJ2-5	TRBD2	CSASGGGRETQYF	TGCAGTGCGAGCGGGGGGGGCAGAGAGACCCAGTACTTC
TRBV12-3/TRBV12-4	many	TRBJ2-1	NA	CASSPPRRFGLKNEQFF	TGTGCCAGCAGTCCGCCACGTAGATTCGGGCTTAAAAATGAGCAGTTCTTC
TRBV19	many	TRBJ2-3	NA	CASSKGEYTQYF	TGTGCCAGTAGTAAGGGGGAGTATACGCAGTATTTT
TRBV7-4	many	TRBJ2-3	TRBD1	CASSYSGDRGPGSTDTQYF	TGTGCCAGCAGCTACTCCGGGGACAGGGGGCCAGGCAGCACAGATACGCAGTATTTT
TRBV4-3	NA	TRBJ2-7	NA	CASSQDRETSTYEQYF	TGCGCCAGCAGCCAAGATAGGGAGACCTCCACCTACGAGCAGTACTTC
TRBV6-2/TRBV6-3	many	TRBJ2-2	NA	CASSWATGELFF	TGTGCCAGCAGTTGGGCGACCGGGGAGCTGTTTTTT
TRBV10-2	few	TRBJ1-2	NA	CASSGDTHPYGYTF	TGCGCCAGCAGTGGGGACACACACCCCTATGGCTACACCTTC
TRBV20-1	many	TRBJ2-3	NA	CSALSPARSTDTQYF	TGCAGTGCCCTATCCCCAGCGAGAAGCACAGATACGCAGTATTTT
TRBV3-1	many	TRBJ2-3	NA	CASSQVRGGDTQYF	TGTGCCAGCAGCCAAGTTCGCGGGGGCGATACGCAGTATTTT
TRBV27	many	TRBJ2-5	TRBD1	CASMWTGGAETQYF	TGTGCCAGCATGTGGACAGGGGGCGCGGAGACCCAGTACTTC
TRBV28	many	TRBJ2-6	NA	CASSSPSAGVWANVLTF	TGTGCCAGCAGTTCCCCCTCAGCAGGGGTCTGGGCCAACGTCCTGACTTTC